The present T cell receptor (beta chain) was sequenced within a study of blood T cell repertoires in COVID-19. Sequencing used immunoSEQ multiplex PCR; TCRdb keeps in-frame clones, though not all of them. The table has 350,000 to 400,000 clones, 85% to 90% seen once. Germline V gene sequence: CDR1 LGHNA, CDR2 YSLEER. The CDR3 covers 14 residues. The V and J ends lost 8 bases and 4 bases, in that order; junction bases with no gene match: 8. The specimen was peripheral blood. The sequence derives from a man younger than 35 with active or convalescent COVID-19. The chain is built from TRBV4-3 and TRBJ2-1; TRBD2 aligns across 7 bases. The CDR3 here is CASGNSGGYNEQFF. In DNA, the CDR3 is TGCGCCAGCGGGAATTCGGGGGGATACAATGAGCAGTTCTTC.